This is a list of T cell receptor beta chains from one sample in a study of vaccination effects on CD4 cells after COVID-19. The method was immunoSEQ multiplex PCR; TCRdb's version includes in-frame clones alone and lacks a portion of them. The sample yields about 15,000 clones, 70% to 80% seen once. Their antigen targets remain unknown. Material: CD4+ T cells from PBMCs cultured with HCoV-NL63 spike peptides, obtained after COVID-19 vaccination. These receptors all stem from a human donor who received a COVID-19 vaccine. The CDR3 runs from the conserved cysteine through the conserved F or W. D genes are given only for firm matches. Rows give clone size only sometimes, using once, few, many, or a class for an expanded clone.

>NA|TRBV20-1|NA|TRBJ2-7
CSASMLLGSLAFEQYF
>NA|TRBV25-1|NA|TRBJ2-3
CASAFATGDPDTQYF
>NA|TRBV28|NA|TRBJ1-6
CASSQLRAVPLHF
>NA|TRBV5-4|NA|TRBJ2-7
CASSGPGTGIYEQYF
>few|TRBV9|NA|TRBJ1-1
CASSPHQGQTEAFF
>NA|TRBV5-1|TRBD2|TRBJ2-2
CASSLYPPGGTRGELFF
>NA|TRBV5-1|NA|TRBJ2-3
CASSPLAGADTQYF
>NA|TRBV9|TRBD1|TRBJ1-2
CASTSFGTVDYGYTF
>once|TRBV7-9|NA|TRBJ1-3
CASSVQGLVSGNTIYF
>NA|TRBV24-1|TRBD2|TRBJ2-1
CATTHSTSGSNEQFF
>NA|TRBV30|NA|TRBJ1-1
CAWSSQFRGFTEAFF
>NA|TRBV5-6|NA|TRBJ1-2
CASSLAVGGSGGYTF
>NA|TRBV19|TRBD1|TRBJ1-1
CASSVGTGKKGNTEAFF
>NA|TRBV13|NA|TRBJ2-1
CASSLVSSYNEQFF
>once|TRBV7-3|TRBD2|TRBJ2-3
CASSLGTSGGVDTQYF
>NA|TRBV11-2|NA|TRBJ2-1
CASSSSVADHNEQFF
>NA|TRBV2|NA|TRBJ1-1
CASSDNRETEAFF
>NA|TRBV9|NA|TRBJ1-1
CASSVGRRVTEAFF
>NA|TRBV7-2|TRBD2|TRBJ2-1
CASSLDAGGPYEQFF
>NA|TRBV6-1|TRBD1|TRBJ2-3
CASSARDRATSTDTQYF
>NA|TRBV6-5|NA|TRBJ1-6
CASGRGYNSPLHF
>NA|TRBV7-8|TRBD1|TRBJ2-7
CASSLQGAFAYEQYF
>NA|TRBV7-8|NA|TRBJ1-1
CASSLGPVPSEAFF
>NA|TRBV6-5|NA|TRBJ1-1
CASRQYRERTEAFF
>NA|TRBV18|TRBD2|TRBJ2-1
CASSPSGLARDEQFF
>NA|TRBV28|NA|TRBJ1-5
CASTPGGNQPQHF
>NA|TRBV7-8|NA|TRBJ2-1
CASSLGSTSYNEQFF
>NA|TRBV6-6|NA|TRBJ1-1
CASSQTPGITEAFF
>NA|TRBV11-2|NA|TRBJ2-5
CASSQLQKLIQETQYF
>NA|TRBV6-5|NA|TRBJ2-2
CASRTRVNGELFF
>NA|TRBV27|TRBD1|TRBJ1-5
CASRPGTGVGQPQHF
>NA|TRBV30|NA|TRBJ1-2
CAWSVQVNYGYTF
>few|TRBV9|NA|TRBJ2-1
CASSVDSSYNEQFF
>NA|TRBV7-2|NA|TRBJ1-4
CASSVQVADNEKLFF
>NA|TRBV10-2|NA|TRBJ1-6
CASSESAGLNSPLHF
>NA|TRBV29-1|NA|TRBJ1-4
CSVKGNEKLFF
>NA|TRBV30|NA|TRBJ2-7
CAWRWGRTPEQYF
>NA|TRBV7-2|TRBD2|TRBJ2-7
CASSLVAGGFYEQYF
>NA|TRBV30|NA|TRBJ1-5
CAWSRSDGSNQPQHF
>NA|TRBV18|NA|TRBJ1-4
CASSPQGTDGKLFF
>NA|TRBV9|NA|TRBJ2-2
CASSVAGELFF
>NA|TRBV6-5|TRBD1|TRBJ1-1
CATFPLWTGGTEAFF
>NA|TRBV6-2/TRBV6-3|NA|TRBJ2-3
CASSPTWRVGTDTQYF
>NA|TRBV4-3|NA|TRBJ1-2
CASSQARQAFHGYTF
>NA|TRBV14|NA|TRBJ2-6
CASSPLGLRTGANVLTF
>NA|TRBV7-9|NA|TRBJ1-1
CASSFQKGPEAFF